The source of this T cell receptor (beta chain) is a study of T cells in narcolepsy. Study-wide results and caveats: Reportedly, autoreactive clonotypes were serially detected in patients' blood but not controls'.

Note on this clone: As yet, its antigen is unknown.

Only in-frame clones appear in the TCRdb table, and some are missing; sequencing was by immunoSEQ multiplex PCR. The sample contains 30,000 to 45,000 clones, 75% to 90% of which appear only once. Germline V gene sequence: CDR1 MGHDK, CDR2 SYGVNS. The CDR3 length is 16 residues. The V gene end was trimmed by 3 bases and the J gene end by 3 bases; junction bases not matched to a gene: 6. This TCR was recovered from a human donor with narcolepsy. Sequenced material: CD45RA- memory CD4+ T cells from PBMCs. The chain employs TRBV25-1 and TRBJ2-3; 10 nucleotides align to TRBD2. The CDR3: CASSERTSGKTDTQYF. For the CDR3, the DNA is TGTGCCAGCAGTGAGAGGACTAGCGGAAAAACAGATACGCAGTATTTT.